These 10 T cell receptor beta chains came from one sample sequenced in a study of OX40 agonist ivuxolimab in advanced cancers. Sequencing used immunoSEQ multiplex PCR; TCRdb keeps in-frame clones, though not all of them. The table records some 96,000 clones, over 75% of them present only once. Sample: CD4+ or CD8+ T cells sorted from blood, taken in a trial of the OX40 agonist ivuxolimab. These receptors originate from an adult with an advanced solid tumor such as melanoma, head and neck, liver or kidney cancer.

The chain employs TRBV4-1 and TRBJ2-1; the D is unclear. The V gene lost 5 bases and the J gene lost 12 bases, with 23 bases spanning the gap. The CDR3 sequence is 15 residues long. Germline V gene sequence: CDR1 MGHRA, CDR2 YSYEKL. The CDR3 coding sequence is TGCGCCAGCAGCTGGACCCCGAAGAATCCAATCGTGCAGTTCTTC. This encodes CASSWTPKNPIVQFF.

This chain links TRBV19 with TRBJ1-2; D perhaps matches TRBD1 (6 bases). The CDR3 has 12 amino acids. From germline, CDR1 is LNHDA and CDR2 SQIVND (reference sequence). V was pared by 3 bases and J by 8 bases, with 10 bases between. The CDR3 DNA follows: TGTGCCAGTAGTATTTCCGGGGGCGGCTACACCTTC. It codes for CASSISGGGYTF.

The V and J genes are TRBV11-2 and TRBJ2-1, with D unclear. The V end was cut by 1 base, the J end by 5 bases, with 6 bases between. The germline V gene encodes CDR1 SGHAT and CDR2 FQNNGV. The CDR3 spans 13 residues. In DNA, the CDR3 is TGTGCCAGCAGCTTAGGGGCAAACAATGAGCAGTTCTTC. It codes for CASSLGANNEQFF.

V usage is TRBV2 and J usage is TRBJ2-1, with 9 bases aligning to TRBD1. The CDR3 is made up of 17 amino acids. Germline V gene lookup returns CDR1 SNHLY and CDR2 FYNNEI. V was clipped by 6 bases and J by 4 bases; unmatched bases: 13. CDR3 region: CASRPLRGQGRYNEQFF. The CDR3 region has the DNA TGTGCCAGCAGACCCCTTAGGGGACAGGGCAGGTACAATGAGCAGTTCTTC.

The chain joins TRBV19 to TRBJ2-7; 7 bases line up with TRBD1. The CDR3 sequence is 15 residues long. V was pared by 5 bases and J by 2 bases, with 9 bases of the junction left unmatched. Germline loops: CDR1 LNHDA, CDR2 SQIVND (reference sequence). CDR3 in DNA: TGTGCCAGTAGTTCACAGGGGACCCCTACCTACGAGCAGTACTTC. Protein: CASSSQGTPTYEQYF.

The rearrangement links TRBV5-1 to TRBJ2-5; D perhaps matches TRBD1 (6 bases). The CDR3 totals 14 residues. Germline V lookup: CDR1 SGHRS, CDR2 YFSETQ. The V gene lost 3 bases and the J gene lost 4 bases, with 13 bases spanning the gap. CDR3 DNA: TGCGCCAGCAGCTACCAGACAGGACGAGAGACCCAGTACTTC. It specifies CASSYQTGRETQYF.

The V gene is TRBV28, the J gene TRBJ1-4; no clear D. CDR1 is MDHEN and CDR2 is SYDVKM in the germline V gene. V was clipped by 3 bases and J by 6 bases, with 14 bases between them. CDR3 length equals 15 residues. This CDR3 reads CASSFSRPSHEKLFF. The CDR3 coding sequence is TGTGCCAGCAGTTTCTCTCGACCGAGCCATGAAAAACTGTTTTTT.

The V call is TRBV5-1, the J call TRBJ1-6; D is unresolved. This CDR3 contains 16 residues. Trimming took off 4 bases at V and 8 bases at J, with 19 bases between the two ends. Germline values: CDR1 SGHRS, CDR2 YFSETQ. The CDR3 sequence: CASSLSATSSDSPLHF. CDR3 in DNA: TGCGCCAGCAGCCTCTCCGCAACCAGTAGCGATTCACCCCTCCACTTT. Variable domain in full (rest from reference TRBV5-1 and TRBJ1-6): KAGVTQTPRYLIKTRGQQVTLSCSPISGHRSVSWYQQTPGQGLQFLFEYFSETQRNKGNFPGRFSGRQFSNSRSEMNVSTLELGDSALYLCASSLSATSSDSPLHFGNGTRLTVT.

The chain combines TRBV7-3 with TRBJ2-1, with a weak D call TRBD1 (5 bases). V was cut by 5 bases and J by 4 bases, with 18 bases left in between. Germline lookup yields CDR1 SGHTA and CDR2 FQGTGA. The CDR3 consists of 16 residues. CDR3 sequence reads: CASSPGRQRSYNEQFF. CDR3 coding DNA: TGTGCCAGCAGCCCGGGCAGACAGAGATCTTACAATGAGCAGTTCTTC.

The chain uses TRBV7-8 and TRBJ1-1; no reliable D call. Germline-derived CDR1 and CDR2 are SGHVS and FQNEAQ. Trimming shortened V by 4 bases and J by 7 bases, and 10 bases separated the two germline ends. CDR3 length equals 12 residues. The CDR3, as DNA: TGTGCCAGCAGCTCCTTTGGGCTTGAAGCTTTCTTT. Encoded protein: CASSSFGLEAFF. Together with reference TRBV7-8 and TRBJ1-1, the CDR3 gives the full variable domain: GAGVSQSPRYKVAKRGQDVALRCDPISGHVSLFWYQQALGQGPEFLTYFQNEAQLDKSGLPSDRFFAERPEGSVSTLKIQRTQQEDSAVYLCASSSFGLEAFFGQGTRLTVV.